A selection of T cell receptor beta chains follows, all from one sample in a study of blood T cells in healthy people across ages. Via MiXCR, TCRdb re-called the 5' RACE reads, giving one row per CDR3 protein. The top ten hold about 20% of the sample, which has some 700,000 distinct CDR3 sequences, roughly two fifths seen once. The sequenced sample was blood. Receptors originate from a woman aged 55-70 years in good health. Each CDR3 is given with its conserved first and last residue. A D gene is named only where the DNA matches it firmly. Rows may omit the clone size; those that give it use once, few, many or a size class.

j_call	d_call	v_call	clone_size	cdr3_length	cdr3_nt	cdr3_aa
TRBJ2-1	TRBD2	TRBV14	NA	15	TGTGCCAGCAGCCAAGGGCAACCACTAGCGGGGGAGCAGTTCTTC	CASSQGQPLAGEQFF
TRBJ2-4	NA	TRBV7-9	few	17	TGTGCCAGCAGCTTAAATTGGGCAGGACTAGCCAAAAACATTCAGTACTTC	CASSLNWAGLAKNIQYF
TRBJ2-7	TRBD1	TRBV27	NA	14	TGTGCCAGCACCTTCGGACAGGGGGACTACGAGCAGTACTTC	CASTFGQGDYEQYF
TRBJ2-5	TRBD2	TRBV20-1	few	15	TGCAGTGCTAGGGATAGCGGGGGGGCCCAAGAGACCCAGTACTTC	CSARDSGGAQETQYF
TRBJ2-7	TRBD1	TRBV6-5	NA	13	TGTGCCAGCAGTGACCTACAGGGGTTCGAGCAGTACTTC	CASSDLQGFEQYF
TRBJ2-5	NA	TRBV12-3/TRBV12-4	NA	14	TGTGCCAGCAGTTTGAACGGGAGACCGGAGACCCAGTACTTC	CASSLNGRPETQYF
TRBJ2-5	TRBD2	TRBV3-1	many	15	TGTGCCAGCAGCCAAGGACTAGCGGGGGCAGAGACCCAGTACTTC	CASSQGLAGAETQYF
TRBJ2-7	TRBD2	TRBV28	NA	17	TGTGCCAGCTACAGGGACAGGGATAGCGGGAGGGCCCTTGAGCAGTACTTC	CASYRDRDSGRALEQYF
TRBJ2-3	NA	TRBV29-1	many	13	TGCAGCGTTGAGACCAGAAGAGCAGATACGCAGTATTTT	CSVETRRADTQYF
TRBJ1-2	NA	TRBV29-1	once	18	TGCAGCGTTGACGCCGGATACTCGGCTTATGGAGTTAACTATGGCTACACCTTC	CSVDAGYSAYGVNYGYTF
TRBJ2-3	NA	TRBV20-1	NA	13	TGCAGTGCTCACGACGGAAACACAGGTACGCAGTATTTT	CSAHDGNTGTQYF
TRBJ2-5	TRBD2	TRBV5-1	many	15	TGCGCCAGCAGCAACCCTAGCGGGGCCGGAGAGACCCAGTACTTC	CASSNPSGAGETQYF
TRBJ2-7	NA	TRBV6-2/TRBV6-3	NA	14	TGTGCCAGCAGTTACCCTCAGGGACGGGAGGAGCAGTACTTC	CASSYPQGREEQYF
TRBJ1-6	NA	TRBV12-3/TRBV12-4	NA	15	TGTGCCAGCAGTACACAGACAGGTCTCGATTCACCCCTCCACTTT	CASSTQTGLDSPLHF
TRBJ2-1	NA	TRBV28	NA	12	TGTGCCAGCAGTGAAGGGATCCATGAGCAGTTCTTC	CASSEGIHEQFF
TRBJ1-2	TRBD1	TRBV2	NA	15	TGTGCCAGCAGGAGAGGATACAGGGGAAACTATGGCTACACCTTC	CASRRGYRGNYGYTF
TRBJ1-1	NA	TRBV5-1	NA	14	TGCGCCAGCAGCTTGGGGGCGCTCGGGACGGGGGCTTTCTTT	CASSLGALGTGAFF
TRBJ1-4	TRBD1	TRBV12-3/TRBV12-4	NA	18	TGTGCCAGCAGTCCCCCGGGACAGGGATGTAATCAGGGTGAAAAACTGTTTTTT	CASSPPGQGCNQGEKLFF
TRBJ2-4	TRBD1	TRBV5-1	NA	15	TGCGCCAGCAGCAGTACGAGACAGGGGGAGGGAAAGCAGTACTTC	CASSSTRQGEGKQYF
TRBJ2-3	NA	TRBV30	NA	12	TGTGCCTGGAGTGACGTGAGAGATACGCAGTATTTT	CAWSDVRDTQYF
TRBJ1-6	NA	TRBV3-1	once	14	TGTGCCAGCAGCCAAGGAACGTCTGGTTCACCCCTCCACTTT	CASSQGTSGSPLHF
TRBJ1-5	NA	TRBV24-1	NA	14	TGTGCCACCAGTGGTAAGGAGGGAACTCAGCCCCAGCATTTT	CATSGKEGTQPQHF
TRBJ2-7	NA	TRBV9	NA	14	TGTGCCAGCAGCGTAGATCTAGGACACAATGAGCAGTACTTC	CASSVDLGHNEQYF
TRBJ1-4	TRBD1	TRBV5-1	few	16	TGCGCCAGCAGCTTGGACGGCGACAGGGTGGGTGAAAAACTGTTTTTT	CASSLDGDRVGEKLFF
TRBJ2-7	NA	TRBV4-3	few	15	TGCGCCAGCAGCCAAGAGGTGTTGGGGTCCTACGAGCAGTACTTC	CASSQEVLGSYEQYF
TRBJ2-5	TRBD2	TRBV12-3/TRBV12-4	few	16	TGTGCCAGCAGACCCACTCAGCGGGGGGGCTCGGAGACCCAGTACTTC	CASRPTQRGGSETQYF
TRBJ2-4	NA	TRBV3-1	few	17	TGTGCCAGCAGCCAAGTCCGATGGGGGAGACACAAAAACATTCAGTACTTC	CASSQVRWGRHKNIQYF
TRBJ2-3	NA	TRBV20-1	few	15	TGCAGTGCTAGAGATGCCCCTTTGGGCACAGATACGCAGTATTTT	CSARDAPLGTDTQYF
TRBJ2-3	NA	TRBV4-1	NA	15	TGCGCCAGCAGCCAGGCCGGACACACAATGGATACGCAGTATTTT	CASSQAGHTMDTQYF
TRBJ1-4	NA	TRBV18	few	17	TGTGCCAGCTCACCACCGAAAGGGAATGAAGCTAAGGAAAAACTGTTTTTT	CASSPPKGNEAKEKLFF
TRBJ2-5	NA	TRBV6-6	NA	15	TGTGCCAGCAGCCTAGGGGCCGGAGTTCAAGAGACCCAGTACTTC	CASSLGAGVQETQYF
TRBJ2-1	TRBD1	TRBV10-3	NA	16	TGTGCCATCGGTTTACCCGGGACAGGTCTAAGGAATGAGCAGTTCTTC	CAIGLPGTGLRNEQFF
TRBJ2-5	TRBD2	TRBV9	NA	18	TGTGCCAGCAGCGACAGAATAGCGGGCGGGCTCGATGTAGAGACCCAGTACTTC	CASSDRIAGGLDVETQYF
TRBJ1-5	NA	TRBV6-5	NA	12	TGTGCCAGCAGTCAGAGCAATCAGCCCCAGCATTTT	CASSQSNQPQHF
TRBJ2-7	TRBD1	TRBV29-1	few	13	TGCAGCGTTGAAGATACAGGGGGGACTGAGCAGTACTTC	CSVEDTGGTEQYF
TRBJ1-2	TRBD1	TRBV7-2	few	16	TGTGCCAGCAGCAGAGGGGGGACAGGGATATTCTATGGCTACACCTTC	CASSRGGTGIFYGYTF
TRBJ1-1	TRBD1	TRBV5-1	NA	15	TGCGCCAGCACCCCCAGGGGGGGTCTAGGTACTGAAGCTTTCTTT	CASTPRGGLGTEAFF
TRBJ2-3	TRBD1	TRBV7-9	few	15	TGTGCCAGCAGAACCCTAGGACAGGGGCGGGATACGCAGTATTTT	CASRTLGQGRDTQYF
TRBJ2-4	TRBD1	TRBV3-1	NA	14	TGTGCCAGCAGACCAGGTTCAGGGGGAGACATTCAGTACTTC	CASRPGSGGDIQYF
TRBJ1-3	NA	TRBV18	NA	16	TGTGCCAGCTCACCGGACGGATTCAGCTCTGGAAACACCATATATTTT	CASSPDGFSSGNTIYF
TRBJ2-1	NA	TRBV7-9	many	13	TGTGCCAGCAGCTTAGTTTCGGGCTCGGAACAGTTCTTC	CASSLVSGSEQFF
TRBJ2-5	NA	TRBV10-3	NA	13	TGTGCCATCAGTGGGGACCCGGAAGAGACCCAGTACTTC	CAISGDPEETQYF
TRBJ2-3	NA	TRBV12-3/TRBV12-4	many	14	TGTGCCAGCAGACGACAGGATCGCACAGATACGCAGTATTTT	CASRRQDRTDTQYF
TRBJ2-7	TRBD2	TRBV28	NA	16	TGTGCCAGCAGTTTAACGACTAGCTTGGGATTCGGTGAGCAGTACTTC	CASSLTTSLGFGEQYF
TRBJ2-3	NA	TRBV6-6	NA	14	TGTGCCAGCAGTTATTTGGGGCGCACAGATACGCAGTATTTT	CASSYLGRTDTQYF
TRBJ1-1	NA	TRBV27	many	14	TGTGCCAGCAGGCCCGCAGGGTACAACACTGAAGCTTTCTTT	CASRPAGYNTEAFF
TRBJ2-1	NA	TRBV25-1	once	15	TGTGCCAGCAGTGAGGCAGGGCGTCACTACAATGAGCAGTTCTTC	CASSEAGRHYNEQFF
TRBJ2-4	NA	TRBV27	NA	15	TGTGCCGGCAGTTCGGTCAGGGAGACCAAAAACATTCAGTACTTC	CAGSSVRETKNIQYF